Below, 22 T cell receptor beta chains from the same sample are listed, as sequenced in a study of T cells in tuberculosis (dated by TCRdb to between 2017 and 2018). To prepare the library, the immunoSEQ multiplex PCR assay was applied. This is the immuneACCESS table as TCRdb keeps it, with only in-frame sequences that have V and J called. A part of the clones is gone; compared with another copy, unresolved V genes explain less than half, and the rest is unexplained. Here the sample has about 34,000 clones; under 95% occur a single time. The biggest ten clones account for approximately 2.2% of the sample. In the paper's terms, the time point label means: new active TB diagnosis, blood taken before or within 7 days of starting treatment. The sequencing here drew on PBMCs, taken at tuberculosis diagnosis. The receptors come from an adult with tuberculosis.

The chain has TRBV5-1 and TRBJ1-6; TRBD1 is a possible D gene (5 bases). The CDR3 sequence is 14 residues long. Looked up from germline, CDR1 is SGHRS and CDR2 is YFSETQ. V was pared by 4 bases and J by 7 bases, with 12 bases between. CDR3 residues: CASSQGSWNSPLHF. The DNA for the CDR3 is TGCGCCAGCAGCCAGGGAAGCTGGAATTCACCCCTCCACTTT.

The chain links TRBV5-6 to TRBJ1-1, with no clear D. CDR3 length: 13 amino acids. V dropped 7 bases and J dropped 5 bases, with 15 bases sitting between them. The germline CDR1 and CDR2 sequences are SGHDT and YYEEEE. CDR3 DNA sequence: TGTGCCAGCCACGCGGGTGGAGGGACTGAAGCTTTCTTT. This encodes CASHAGGGTEAFF.

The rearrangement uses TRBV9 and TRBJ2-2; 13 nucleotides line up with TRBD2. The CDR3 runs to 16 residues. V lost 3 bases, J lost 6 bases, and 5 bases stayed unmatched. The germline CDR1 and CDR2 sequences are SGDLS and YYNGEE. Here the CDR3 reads CASSATSGGAPGELFF. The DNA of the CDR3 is TGTGCCAGCAGCGCAACTAGCGGGGGGGCCCCCGGGGAGCTGTTTTTT.

The CDR3 sequence: CASSRSRLAGAYNEQFF. CDR3 nucleotide sequence: TGTGCCAGCAGCCGTTCCCGGCTAGCGGGGGCATACAATGAGCAGTTCTTC. This chain uses TRBV7-2 with TRBJ2-1; 10 bases match TRBD2. Germline loops: CDR1 SGHTA, CDR2 FQGNSA. This CDR3 contains 17 residues. V shed 5 bases and J 4 bases; nucleotides not matched to a gene: 11. Based on the CDR3 plus reference TRBV7-2 and TRBJ2-1, the full variable domain is GAGVSQSPSNKVTEKGKDVELRCDPISGHTALYWYRQSLGQGLEFLIYFQGNSAPDKSGLPSDRFSAERTGGSVSTLTIQRTQQEDSAVYLCASSRSRLAGAYNEQFFGPGTRLTVL.

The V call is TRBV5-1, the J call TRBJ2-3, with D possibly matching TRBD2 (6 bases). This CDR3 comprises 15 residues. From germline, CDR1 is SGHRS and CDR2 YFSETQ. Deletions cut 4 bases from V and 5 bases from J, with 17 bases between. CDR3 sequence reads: CASSPEGLGGDTQYF. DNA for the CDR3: TGCGCCAGCAGCCCCGAGGGACTCGGGGGAGATACGCAGTATTTT.

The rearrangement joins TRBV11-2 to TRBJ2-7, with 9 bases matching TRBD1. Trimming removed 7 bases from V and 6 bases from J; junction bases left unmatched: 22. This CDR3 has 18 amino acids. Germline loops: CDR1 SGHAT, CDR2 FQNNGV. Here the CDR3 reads CASNRRDREPSVPREQYV. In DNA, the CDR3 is TGTGCCAGCAACCGCCGGGACAGGGAACCCTCAGTTCCTCGCGAGCAGTACGTC.

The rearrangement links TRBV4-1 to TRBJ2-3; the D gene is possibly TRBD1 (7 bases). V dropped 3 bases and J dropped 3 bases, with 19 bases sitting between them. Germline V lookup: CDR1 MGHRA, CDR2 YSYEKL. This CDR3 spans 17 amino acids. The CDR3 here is CASSQGKRAGGTDTQYF. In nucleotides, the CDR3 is TGCGCCAGCAGCCAGGGAAAAAGGGCAGGGGGGACAGATACGCAGTATTTT.

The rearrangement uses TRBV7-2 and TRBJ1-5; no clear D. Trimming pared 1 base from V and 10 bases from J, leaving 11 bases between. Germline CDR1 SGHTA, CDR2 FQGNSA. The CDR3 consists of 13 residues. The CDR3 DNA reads TGTGCCAGCAGCTTAGGTCTAGACGACCCCCAGCATTTT. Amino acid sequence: CASSLGLDDPQHF.

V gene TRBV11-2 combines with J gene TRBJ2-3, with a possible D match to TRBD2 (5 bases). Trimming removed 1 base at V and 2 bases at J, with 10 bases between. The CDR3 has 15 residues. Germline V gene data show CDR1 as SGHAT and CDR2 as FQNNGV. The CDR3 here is CASSLVVGVTDTQYF. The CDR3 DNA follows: TGTGCCAGCAGCTTAGTTGTCGGGGTCACAGATACGCAGTATTTT.

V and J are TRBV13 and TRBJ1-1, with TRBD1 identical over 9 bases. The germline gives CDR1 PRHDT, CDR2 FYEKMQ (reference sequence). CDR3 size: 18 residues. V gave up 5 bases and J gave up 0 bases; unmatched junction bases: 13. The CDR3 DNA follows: TGTGCCAGCAGCCTTAGGCCCGGGACAGGGCCCATGAACACTGAAGCTTTCTTT. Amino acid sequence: CASSLRPGTGPMNTEAFF.

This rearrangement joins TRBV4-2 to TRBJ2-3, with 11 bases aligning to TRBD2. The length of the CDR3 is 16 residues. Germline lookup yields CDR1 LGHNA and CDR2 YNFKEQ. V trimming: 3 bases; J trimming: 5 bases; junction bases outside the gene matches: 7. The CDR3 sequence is CASSHPLAGDRDTQYF. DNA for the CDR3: TGTGCCAGCAGCCACCCACTAGCGGGGGATCGAGATACGCAGTATTTT.

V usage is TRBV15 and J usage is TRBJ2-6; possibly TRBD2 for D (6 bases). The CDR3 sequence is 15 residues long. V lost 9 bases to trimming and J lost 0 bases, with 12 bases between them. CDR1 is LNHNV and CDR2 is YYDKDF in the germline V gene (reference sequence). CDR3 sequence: CATGEDPSGANVLTF. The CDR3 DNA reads TGTGCCACGGGGGAGGACCCCTCTGGGGCCAACGTCCTGACTTTC.

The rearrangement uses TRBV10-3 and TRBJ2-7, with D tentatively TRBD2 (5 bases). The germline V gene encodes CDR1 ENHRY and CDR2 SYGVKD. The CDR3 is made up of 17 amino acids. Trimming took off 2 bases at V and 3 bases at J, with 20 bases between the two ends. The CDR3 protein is CAISEPRVRATLYEQYF. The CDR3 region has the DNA TGTGCCATCAGTGAGCCGAGGGTCAGAGCTACCCTCTACGAGCAGTACTTC.

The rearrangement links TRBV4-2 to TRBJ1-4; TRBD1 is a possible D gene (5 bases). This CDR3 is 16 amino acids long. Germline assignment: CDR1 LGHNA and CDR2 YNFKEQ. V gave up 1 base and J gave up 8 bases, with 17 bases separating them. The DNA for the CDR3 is TGTGCCAGCAGCCAAGGGGGAGGCAGGGTAGGCGAAAAACTGTTTTTT. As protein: CASSQGGGRVGEKLFF.

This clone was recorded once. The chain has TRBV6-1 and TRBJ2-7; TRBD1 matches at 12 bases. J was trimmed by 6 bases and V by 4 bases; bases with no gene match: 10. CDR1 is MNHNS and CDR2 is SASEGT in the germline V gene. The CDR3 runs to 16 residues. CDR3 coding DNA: TGTGCCAGCAGTGCCACTCCGGGACAGGGGGCGTCCGAGCAGTACGTC. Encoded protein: CASSATPGQGASEQYV.

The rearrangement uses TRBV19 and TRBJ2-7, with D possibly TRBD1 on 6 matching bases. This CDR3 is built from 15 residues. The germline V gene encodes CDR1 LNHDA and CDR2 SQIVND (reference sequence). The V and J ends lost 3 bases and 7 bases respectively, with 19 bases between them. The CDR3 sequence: CASSILRGLEVEQYV. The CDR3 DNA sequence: TGTGCCAGTAGTATCCTCAGGGGCTTGGAGGTAGAGCAGTACGTC.

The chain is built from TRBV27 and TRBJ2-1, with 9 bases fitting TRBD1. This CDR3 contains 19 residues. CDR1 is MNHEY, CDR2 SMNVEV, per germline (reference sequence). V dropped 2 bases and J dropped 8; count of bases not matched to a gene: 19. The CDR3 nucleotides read TGTGCCAGCAGTTTAATATCCTTATCGGACAGGGGCCAGGTGCATGAGCAGTTCTTC. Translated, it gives CASSLISLSDRGQVHEQFF.

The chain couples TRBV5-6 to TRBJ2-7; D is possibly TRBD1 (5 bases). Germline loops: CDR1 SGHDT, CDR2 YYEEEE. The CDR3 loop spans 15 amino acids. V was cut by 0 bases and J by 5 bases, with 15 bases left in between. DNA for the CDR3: TGTGCCAGCAGCTTGGTACAGGAGCCACGAGACGAGCAGTACGTC. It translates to CASSLVQEPRDEQYV.

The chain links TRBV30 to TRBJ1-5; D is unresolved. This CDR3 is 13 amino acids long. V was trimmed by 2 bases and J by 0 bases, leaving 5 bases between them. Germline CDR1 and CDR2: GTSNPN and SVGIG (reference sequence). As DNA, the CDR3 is TGTGCCTGGAGTCCCCATAGCAATCAGCCCCAGCATTTT. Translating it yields CAWSPHSNQPQHF.

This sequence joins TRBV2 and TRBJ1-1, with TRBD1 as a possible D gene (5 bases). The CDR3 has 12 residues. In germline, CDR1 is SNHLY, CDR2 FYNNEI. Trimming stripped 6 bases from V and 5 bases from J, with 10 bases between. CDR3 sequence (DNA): TGTGCCAGCAGCGCAGGGCGAACTGAAGCTTTCTTT. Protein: CASSAGRTEAFF.

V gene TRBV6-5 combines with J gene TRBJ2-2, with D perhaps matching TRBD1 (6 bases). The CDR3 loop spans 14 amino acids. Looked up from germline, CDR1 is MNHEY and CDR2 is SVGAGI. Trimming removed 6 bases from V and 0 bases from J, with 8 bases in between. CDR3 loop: CASRRTANTGELFF. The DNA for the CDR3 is TGTGCCAGCAGGAGGACAGCGAACACCGGGGAGCTGTTTTTT.

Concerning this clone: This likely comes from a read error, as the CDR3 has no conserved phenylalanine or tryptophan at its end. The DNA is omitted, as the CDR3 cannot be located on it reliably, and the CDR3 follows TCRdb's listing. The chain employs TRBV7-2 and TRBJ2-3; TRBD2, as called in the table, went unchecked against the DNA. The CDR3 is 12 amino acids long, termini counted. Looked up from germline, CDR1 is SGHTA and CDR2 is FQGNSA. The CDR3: CASSLSGVEVEI.